This T cell receptor beta chain is drawn from a study of Graves' ophthalmopathy and Graves' hyperthyroidism. RNA transcripts were the template, and TCR beta CDR3 regions were amplified from them. HTBI primers served in a first-round RT-PCR, which a second-round multiplex PCR followed. Each CDR3 protein gets one entry after TCRdb re-called the multiplex PCR reads with MiXCR. The sample holds around 1.1 million distinct CDR3 sequences, 35% to 45% seen once. The length of the CDR3 is 13 residues. Germline V CDR1 and CDR2: MGHDK, SYGVNS. Trimming cost V 0 bases and J 4 bases, with 3 bases left between them. This clonotype was observed many times.

Input material: peripheral blood or thyroid tissue (not recorded which). The chain employs TRBV25-1 and TRBJ1-4; D unclear. The clonotype was recovered from an adult man with Graves' hyperthyroidism. CDR3 region: CASSEYGNEKLFF. As DNA, the CDR3 is TGTGCCAGCAGTGAATACGGTAATGAAAAACTGTTTTTT.